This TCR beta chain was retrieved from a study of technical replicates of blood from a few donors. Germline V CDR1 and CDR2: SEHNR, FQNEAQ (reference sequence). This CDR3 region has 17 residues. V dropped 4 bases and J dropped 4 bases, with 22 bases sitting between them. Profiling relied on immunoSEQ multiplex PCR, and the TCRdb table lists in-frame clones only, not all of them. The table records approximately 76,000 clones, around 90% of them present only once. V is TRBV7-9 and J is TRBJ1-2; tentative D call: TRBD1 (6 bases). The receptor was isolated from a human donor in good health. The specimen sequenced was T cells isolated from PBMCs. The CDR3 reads CASSSIRDRTTSYGYTF. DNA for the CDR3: TGTGCCAGCAGCTCCATACGCGACAGGACGACGAGCTATGGCTACACCTTC.